This T cell receptor beta chain is drawn from a study of blood T cell repertoires in COVID-19. About the study: Specimens from acute and convalescent COVID-19 originated in the United States, Italy and Spain.

Method: immunoSEQ multiplex PCR; TCRdb's copy keeps in-frame clones and lacks some. The data contain about 75,000 clones, 88% of them singletons. This CDR3 has 15 residues. The V gene's germline CDR1 is MDHEN and CDR2 SYDVKM. V lost 5 bases and J 6 bases, leaving 19 bases between the germline ends. The sequence was obtained from a human donor in a cohort sampled during active COVID-19. This rearrangement joins TRBV28 to TRBJ1-1; D uncertain. The sequenced sample consisted of peripheral blood. CDR3 nucleotides: TGTGCCAGCAGTCCTCCCGGCCGGTCAGCGTCTGAAGCTTTCTTT. Its protein product is CASSPPGRSASEAFF.